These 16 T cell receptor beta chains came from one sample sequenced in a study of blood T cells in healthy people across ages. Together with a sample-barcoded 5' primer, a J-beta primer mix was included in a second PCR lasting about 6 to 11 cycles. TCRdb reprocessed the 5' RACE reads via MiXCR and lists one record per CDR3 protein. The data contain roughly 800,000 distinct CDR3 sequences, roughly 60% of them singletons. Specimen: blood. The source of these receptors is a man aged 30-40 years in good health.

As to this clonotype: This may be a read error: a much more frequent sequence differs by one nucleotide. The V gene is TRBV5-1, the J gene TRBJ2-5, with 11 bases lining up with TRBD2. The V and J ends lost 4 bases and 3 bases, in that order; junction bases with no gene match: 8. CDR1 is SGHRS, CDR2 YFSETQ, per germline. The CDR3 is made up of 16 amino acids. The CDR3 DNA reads TGCGCCAGCAGCGCGGCCGGGACTAGCGGAAAAGAGACCCAGTACTTC. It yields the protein CASSAAGTSGKETQYF.

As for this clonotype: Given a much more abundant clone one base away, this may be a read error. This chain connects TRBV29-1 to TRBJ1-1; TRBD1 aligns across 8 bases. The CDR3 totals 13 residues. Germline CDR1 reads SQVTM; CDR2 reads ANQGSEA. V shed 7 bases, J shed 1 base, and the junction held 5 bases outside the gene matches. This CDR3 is CSGTTGGNTEAFF. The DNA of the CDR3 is TGCAGCGGAACTACAGGGGGGAACACTGAAGCTTTCTTT. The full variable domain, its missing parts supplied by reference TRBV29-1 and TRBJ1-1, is SAVISQKPSRDICQRGTSLTIQCQVDSQVTMMFWYRQQPGQSLTLIATANQGSEATYESGFVIDKFPISRPNLTFSTLTVSNMSPEDSSIYLCSGTTGGNTEAFFGQGTRLTVV.

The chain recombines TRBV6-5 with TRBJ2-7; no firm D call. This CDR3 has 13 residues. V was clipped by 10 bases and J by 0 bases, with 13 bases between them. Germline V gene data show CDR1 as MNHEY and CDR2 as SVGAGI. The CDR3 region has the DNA TGTGCCATCCCGACATTGAACTCCTACGAGCAGTACTTC. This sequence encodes CAIPTLNSYEQYF.

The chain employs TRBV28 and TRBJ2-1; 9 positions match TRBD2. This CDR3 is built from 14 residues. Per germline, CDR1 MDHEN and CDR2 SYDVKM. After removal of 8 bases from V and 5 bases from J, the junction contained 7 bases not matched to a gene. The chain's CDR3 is CASVWSSGNNEQFF. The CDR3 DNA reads TGTGCCAGCGTGTGGTCTAGCGGGAACAATGAGCAGTTCTTC.

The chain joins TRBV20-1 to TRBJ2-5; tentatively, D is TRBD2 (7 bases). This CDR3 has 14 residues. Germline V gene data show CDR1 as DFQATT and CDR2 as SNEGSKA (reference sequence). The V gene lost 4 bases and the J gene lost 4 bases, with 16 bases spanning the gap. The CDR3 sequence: CSATHGGAGETQYF. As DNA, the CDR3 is TGCAGTGCTACCCATGGGGGGGCAGGAGAGACCCAGTACTTC.

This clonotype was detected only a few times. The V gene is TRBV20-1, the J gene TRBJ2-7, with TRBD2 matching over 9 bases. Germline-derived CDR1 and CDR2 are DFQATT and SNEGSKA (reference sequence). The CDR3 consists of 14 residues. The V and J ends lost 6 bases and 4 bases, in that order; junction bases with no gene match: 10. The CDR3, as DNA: TGCAGTGCCCCGCCCCTAGCGGGACGGTACGAGCAGTACTTC. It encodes CSAPPLAGRYEQYF.

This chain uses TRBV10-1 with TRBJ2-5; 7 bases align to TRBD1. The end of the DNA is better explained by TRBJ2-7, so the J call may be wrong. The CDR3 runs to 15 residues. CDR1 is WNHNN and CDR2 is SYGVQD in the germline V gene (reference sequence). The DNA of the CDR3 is TGCGCCAGCAGTGAGACAGGGGTCGGTTCCTACGAGCAGTACTTC. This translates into CASSETGVGSYEQYF.

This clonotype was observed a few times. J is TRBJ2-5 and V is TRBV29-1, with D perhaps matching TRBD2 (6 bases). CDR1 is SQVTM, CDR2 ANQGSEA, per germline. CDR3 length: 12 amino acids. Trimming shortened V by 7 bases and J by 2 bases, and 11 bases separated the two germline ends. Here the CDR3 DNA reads TGCAGCGCCCGACTAGTGCAAGAGACCCAGTACTTC. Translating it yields CSARLVQETQYF.

CDR3 in amino acids: CASSLVFGRETQYF. In DNA, the CDR3 is TGTGCCAGCAGCTTAGTCTTCGGGAGGGAGACCCAGTACTTC. V and J are TRBV7-2 and TRBJ2-5, with 7 bases identical to TRBD2. Germline CDR1 SGHTA, CDR2 FQGNSA. The CDR3 contains 14 residues. V gave up 1 base and J gave up 5 bases; unmatched junction bases: 4.

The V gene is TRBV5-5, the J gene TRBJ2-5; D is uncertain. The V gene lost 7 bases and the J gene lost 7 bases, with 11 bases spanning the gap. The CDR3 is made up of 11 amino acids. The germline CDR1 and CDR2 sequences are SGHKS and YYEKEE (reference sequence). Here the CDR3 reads CASSRSGTQYF. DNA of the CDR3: TGTGCCAGCTCACGCTCCGGGACCCAGTACTTC. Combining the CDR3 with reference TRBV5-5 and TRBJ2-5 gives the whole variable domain DAGVTQSPTHLIKTRGQQVTLRCSPISGHKSVSWYQQVLGQGPQFIFQYYEKEERGRGNFPDRFSARQFPNYSSELNVNALLLGDSALYLCASSRSGTQYFGPGTRLLVL.

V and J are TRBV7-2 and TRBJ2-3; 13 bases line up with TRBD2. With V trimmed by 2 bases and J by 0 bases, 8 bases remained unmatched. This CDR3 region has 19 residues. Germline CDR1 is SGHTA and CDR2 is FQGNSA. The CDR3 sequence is CASSLIATSGGTSTDTQYF. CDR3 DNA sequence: TGTGCCAGCAGCTTAATTGCGACTAGCGGGGGGACTAGCACAGATACGCAGTATTTT.

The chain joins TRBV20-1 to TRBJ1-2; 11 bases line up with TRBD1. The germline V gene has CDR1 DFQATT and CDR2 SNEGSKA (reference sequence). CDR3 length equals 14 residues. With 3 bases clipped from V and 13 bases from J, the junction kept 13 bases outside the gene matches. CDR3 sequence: CSASLFPDRGPLTF. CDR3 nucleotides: TGCAGTGCTAGTTTGTTCCCGGACAGGGGGCCCCTCACCTTC.

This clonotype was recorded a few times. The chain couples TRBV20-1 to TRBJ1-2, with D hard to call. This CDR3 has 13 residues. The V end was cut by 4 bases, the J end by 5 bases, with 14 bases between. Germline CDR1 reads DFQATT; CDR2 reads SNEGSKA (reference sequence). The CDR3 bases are TGCAGTGCTAATAAGGAATCGGAGTATGGCTACACCTTC. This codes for CSANKESEYGYTF.

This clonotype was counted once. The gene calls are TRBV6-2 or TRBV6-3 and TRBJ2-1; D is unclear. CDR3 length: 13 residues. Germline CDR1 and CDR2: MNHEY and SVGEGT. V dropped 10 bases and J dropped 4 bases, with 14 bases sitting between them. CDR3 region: CATVSSYYNEQFF. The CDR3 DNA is TGTGCCACCGTTAGTAGCTATTACAATGAGCAGTTCTTC.

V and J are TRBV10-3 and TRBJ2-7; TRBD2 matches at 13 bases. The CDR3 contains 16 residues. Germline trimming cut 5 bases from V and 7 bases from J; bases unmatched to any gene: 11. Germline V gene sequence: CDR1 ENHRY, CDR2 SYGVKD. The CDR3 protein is CAISKGLAGTYNEQYF. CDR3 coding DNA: TGTGCCATCAGTAAGGGACTAGCGGGAACCTACAATGAGCAGTACTTC.

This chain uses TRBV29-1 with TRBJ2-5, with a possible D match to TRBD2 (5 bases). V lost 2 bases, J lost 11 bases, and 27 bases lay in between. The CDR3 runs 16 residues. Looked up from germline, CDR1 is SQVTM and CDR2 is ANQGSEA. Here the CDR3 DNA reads TGCAGCGTTGAATGGTCTAGCCCTGCGATGGGCAATGAGCAGTACTTC. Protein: CSVEWSSPAMGNEQYF.